This T cell receptor beta chain is drawn from a study of Ad26.COV2.S vaccination and SARS-CoV-2 variants. Treatment defined: 19 received Ad26.COV2.S at low or high dose, single or two shots; roughly 5 received placebo; per-sample allocation not given. Day 63 following the first vaccine or placebo injection was when the samples were taken. Measured with immunoSEQ multiplex PCR; TCRdb has only the in-frame clones, and not every one. This table has some 640,000 clones, roughly 90% appearing once. Germline CDR1 and CDR2: LNHDA and SQIVND (reference sequence). J was trimmed by 2 bases and V by 5 bases; bases with no gene match: 6. CDR3 length: 15 residues.

The starting material was peripheral blood, obtained in a trial of Ad26.COV2.S vaccine versus placebo. The chain couples TRBV19 to TRBJ2-5; the match to TRBD1 covers 9 bases. This receptor was taken from a person between 18 and 65 years old who received the Ad26.COV2.S COVID-19 vaccine or a placebo. The CDR3 sequence: CASSGSGTGQETQYF. As DNA, the CDR3 is TGTGCCAGTAGTGGATCGGGGACAGGGCAAGAGACCCAGTACTTC.